This T cell receptor beta chain was observed in a study of blood T cell repertoires in COVID-19 (dated by TCRdb to 2020 to 2022). Concerning the study at large: Samples from collaborators originated in the United States, Italy and Spain and spanned both the acute and convalescent phases of COVID-19. The prospective study material was composed of cDNA or gDNA derived from T cells, B-cell-depleted T cells, or PBMCs. Deeply sampled blood TCRbeta repertoires from subjects exposed to, actively infected with, or recovered from COVID-19 were included in the dataset. A freely available public database, intended as a resource for researchers studying the immune response to SARS-CoV-2, is where the repertoires were released. The samples were drawn from two sources: the first 160 participants of the ongoing ImmuneRACE study, and 1,200 or so subjects contributed by 6 global collaborators. The sample metadata nearly always contained a de-identified subject ID, COVID-19 status, age in years and sex. Where HLA class I and class II types were available, the types were taken from metadata supplied by the sample provider, not from assay-based typing.

The research as a whole found: How much clinical and demographic metadata was included differed by source and by participant, and the metadata was provided uncurated.

One collaborating source in Seattle enrolled patients during active infection and followed them longitudinally through the course of disease. The collaborating institutions used their own protocols to collect whole blood in K2EDTA tubes. Collaborator samples were shipped for TCRbeta analysis as frozen whole blood, isolated PBMCs, or DNA extracted from either sample type. About this clone: No antigen is known for it. Base qualities are missing; no much larger clone stands one base away.

The germline V gene encodes CDR1 LNHDA and CDR2 SQIVND (reference sequence). Reading from cysteine to phenylalanine, the CDR3 counts 18 amino acids. Left in the record is the CDR3 DNA by itself, 54 bases read in frame from the first base. A distance of 20 bases separates the germline ends of V and J, which lose 0 bases and 3 bases respectively. TCRbeta CDR3 regions were amplified from genomic DNA using the immunoSEQ Assay, a bias-controlled multiplex PCR. The paper's data handling went like this. The number of nucleated cells in each sample was estimated by amplification of reference gene primers within the assay. To quantify the absolute abundance of each unique TCRbeta CDR3 rearrangement, sequence reads were collapsed and filtered. For each sample, productive Simpson clonality was calculated by taking the square root of Simpson's diversity index across productive rearrangements. Sourced from immuneACCESS, this table was stored by TCRdb with only in-frame sequences that have V and J called. A share of the clones is absent; for the studies checked, an unresolved V gene accounts for under half, and the remainder has no known explanation. That table gives V, J and clone size, and the DNA gave D and trimming. For this sample the table gives around 300,000 clones, of which around 89% were detected only once. Approximately 6% of the sample rests with the top ten.

The V and J segments used are TRBV19 and TRBJ1-1; the D gene remains uncertain. The source of this sequence is a woman in her 50s with COVID-19, enrolled during active disease. Sequencing was performed on peripheral blood. The DNA reads as follows: TGTGCCAGTAGTATAGATCGGATGCGAGGGTTCTCTCACACTGAAGCTTTCTTT. It specifies CASSIDRMRGFSHTEAFF. When the CDR3 is completed using the reference TRBV19 and TRBJ1-1 genes on either side, the full variable domain is DGGITQSPKYLFRKEGQNVTLSCEQNLNHDAMYWYRQDPGQGLRLIYYSQIVNDFQKGDIAEGYSVSREKKESFPLTVTSAQKNPTAFYLCASSIDRMRGFSHTEAFFGQGTRLTVV.